The 29 T cell receptor beta chains below come from one sample, sequenced in a study of CD8+CD57+ T cells in acquired aplastic anemia. TCR beta VDJ combinations and CDR3 sequences were profiled from genomic DNA. MiXCR, run by TCRdb on the reads, gives a single entry per CDR3 protein. The sample shows approximately 120,000 distinct CDR3 sequences, over 30% of them seen only once. Individuals selected for sequencing had exhibited CD8+CD57+ cell expansion on flow cytometry. The sequencing input was sorted CD4+, CD8+, or CD8+CD57+ T cells (not recorded which) from PBMCs. Receptors originate from a human donor with aplastic anemia.

This clonotype showed up many times. The J gene is TRBJ1-1, the V gene TRBV5-4, with D uncertain. Trimming shortened V by 1 base and J by 6 bases, and 4 bases separated the two germline ends. The CDR3 extends over 11 amino acids. Germline V gene sequence: CDR1 SGHNT, CDR2 YYREEE (reference sequence). CDR3 DNA: TGTGCCAGCAGCTTGAAGTCTGAAGCTTTCTTT. Translated: CASSLKSEAFF. Variable domain in full (rest from reference TRBV5-4 and TRBJ1-1): ETGVTQSPTHLIKTRGQQVTLRCSSQSGHNTVSWYQQALGQGPQFIFQYYREEENGRGNFPPRFSGLQFPNYSSELNVNALELDDSALYLCASSLKSEAFFGQGTRLTVV.

The chain links TRBV29-1 to TRBJ1-2; TRBD1 matches 8 bases. The CDR3 contains 14 residues. Trimming at V came to 1 base and at J to 8 bases, leaving 9 bases not matched to a gene. CDR1 SQVTM and CDR2 ANQGSEA come from the germline V gene. The CDR3 loop reads CSVEGPDRDGGYTF. CDR3 DNA sequence: TGCAGCGTTGAAGGACCGGACAGGGATGGGGGCTACACCTTC.

This clonotype was observed at least ten times. This sequence joins TRBV6-1 and TRBJ1-5; 10 bases are a match to TRBD1. V gave up 7 bases and J gave up 7 bases; unmatched junction bases: 7. The length of the CDR3 is 14 residues. Germline V gives CDR1 MNHNS, CDR2 SASEGT. Here the CDR3 DNA reads TGTGCCAGCATCAAGACAGGGGGCGAGCAGCCCCAGCATTTT. Its translation is CASIKTGGEQPQHF.

This clonotype has just a few counts. The chain couples TRBV6-1 to TRBJ2-1; the D gene could be TRBD1 or TRBD2 (5 bases each). The CDR3 is 16 amino acids. CDR1 is MNHNS, CDR2 SASEGT, per germline. Between the trimmed V and J ends, which lost 7 bases and 5 bases, there was a span of 21 bases. The CDR3 loop is CASTMGRRISDNEQFF. CDR3 DNA: TGTGCCAGCACTATGGGACGTAGGATCTCTGACAATGAGCAGTTCTTC.

The V call is TRBV4-2, the J call TRBJ2-7; TRBD1 agrees at 9 bases. The CDR3 covers 17 residues. Germline assignment: CDR1 LGHNA and CDR2 YNFKEQ. V lost 0 bases, J lost 4 bases, and 10 bases stayed unmatched. CDR3: CASSQELLGTGTYEQYF. CDR3 nucleotide sequence: TGTGCCAGCAGCCAAGAACTTCTCGGGACAGGGACGTACGAGCAGTACTTC.

The rearrangement joins TRBV19 to TRBJ2-7; D unclear. V lost 1 base to trimming and J lost 1 base, with 11 bases between them. There are 15 residues in the CDR3. Germline V CDR1 and CDR2: LNHDA, SQIVND (reference sequence). The CDR3 sequence is CASSIAPGSSYEQYF. The CDR3 coding sequence is TGTGCCAGTAGTATAGCCCCAGGAAGTTCCTACGAGCAGTACTTC.

The chain employs TRBV19 and TRBJ2-2, with a weak D call TRBD2 (6 bases). Trimming stripped 3 bases from V and 7 bases from J, with 6 bases between. CDR1 is LNHDA and CDR2 is SQIVND in the germline V gene (reference sequence). The CDR3 spans 12 residues. The CDR3 reads CASSMTSGELFF. The CDR3 coding sequence is TGTGCCAGTAGTATGACTAGCGGGGAGCTGTTTTTT.

This clonotype was seen a single time. The J gene is TRBJ2-3, the V gene TRBV27; the match to TRBD2 covers 10 bases. Germline V gives CDR1 MNHEY, CDR2 SMNVEV (reference sequence). V was clipped by 0 bases and J by 1 base; unmatched bases: 7. The CDR3 runs to 18 residues. As DNA, the CDR3 is TGTGCCAGCAGTTTATCAGCGGGGGGGCCGGGTGGCACAGATACGCAGTATTTT. This sequence encodes CASSLSAGGPGGTDTQYF.

The gene calls are TRBV11-1 and TRBJ2-3; tentative D call: TRBD2 (5 bases). V was shortened by 0 bases and J by 0 bases, with 13 bases between the two germline ends. CDR1 is SGHAT, CDR2 FQDESV, per germline (reference sequence). The CDR3 is 17 amino acids. CDR3 nucleotides: TGTGCCAGCAGCTTAGCGGCGGGTCCACGTAGCACAGATACGCAGTATTTT. Translating gives CASSLAAGPRSTDTQYF.

Of note for this clonotype: Since a much larger clone is just one base distant, this may be a read error. The V call is TRBV6-5, the J call TRBJ2-7; 7 nucleotides agree with TRBD1. Germline V gene lookup returns CDR1 MNHEY and CDR2 SVGAGI. V gave up 4 bases and J gave up 4 bases; unmatched junction bases: 7. This CDR3 is 14 amino acids long. CDR3 sequence reads: CASSFGTAHYEQYV. CDR3 nucleotide sequence: TGTGCCAGCAGTTTCGGGACAGCTCATTACGAGCAGTACGTC.

This clonotype was seen a single time. One base away lies a much larger clone, so this may be a sequencing read error. The rearrangement links TRBV5-1 to TRBJ2-7; 8 bases match TRBD1. Germline CDR1 reads SGHRS; CDR2 reads YFSETQ. The CDR3 is made up of 16 amino acids. The junction had 8 bases not matched to a gene; V was cut back by 0 bases and J by 3 bases. The CDR3 bases are TGCGCCAGCAGCTTGGGTTGGACAGGGAGAGTCTACGAGCAGTACTTC. Its translation: CASSLGWTGRVYEQYF.

In its sample, this clonotype was seen many times. This rearrangement joins TRBV24-1 to TRBJ2-2; no clear D gene. This CDR3 has 15 residues. Germline lookup yields CDR1 KGHDR and CDR2 SFDVKD. V lost 7 bases to trimming and J lost 6 bases, with 17 bases between them. This CDR3 is CATSSRNVVAGELFF. DNA of the CDR3: TGTGCCACCAGCAGCAGGAATGTTGTGGCCGGGGAGCTGTTTTTT.

Points on this clonotype: A junction boundary mismatches the germline segment, possibly from a read error. This chain links TRBV7-9 with TRBJ2-7; tentative D call: TRBD1 (6 bases). CDR3 length: 13 amino acids. Germline loops: CDR1 SEHNR, CDR2 FQNEAQ (reference sequence). The CDR3 coding sequence is TGCGCCAGCAGCCCCGGACAGCACTACGAGCAGTACTTC. Protein: CASSPGQHYEQYF.

A note on this clonotype: Given a much more abundant clone one base away, this may be a read error. This chain uses TRBV27 with TRBJ1-2, with 7 bases matching TRBD1. The CDR3 has 14 residues. Germline V gene lookup returns CDR1 MNHEY and CDR2 SMNVEV (reference sequence). In DNA, the CDR3 is TGTTCCAGCGCTACCGGGACAGCATTCAATGGCTACACCTTC. Amino acid sequence: CSSATGTAFNGYTF.

This clonotype was observed at least ten times. The genes are TRBV5-6 and TRBJ2-7; D gene unclear. Trimming left V 0 bases short and J 2 bases short, with 3 bases between. Germline V gives CDR1 SGHDT, CDR2 YYEEEE. The CDR3 sequence is 12 residues long. The CDR3 nucleotides are TGTGCCAGCAGCTTGGTACCCTACGAGCAGTACTTC. Amino acids: CASSLVPYEQYF.

This clonotype came up many times. The chain is built from TRBV6-1 and TRBJ2-7, with 9 nucleotides matching TRBD1. Losses at the gene ends were 9 bases for V and 1 base for J; bases not matched to a gene: 7. The CDR3 spans 14 residues. The germline gives CDR1 MNHNS, CDR2 SASEGT. The CDR3 loop is CASSKGTGSYEQYV. The CDR3 DNA follows: TGTGCCAGTAGTAAGGGGACAGGGTCCTACGAGCAGTACGTC.

This clonotype showed up just a few times. This sequence joins TRBV2 and TRBJ1-4; tentatively, D is TRBD1 (5 bases). Deletions cut 4 bases from V and 6 bases from J, with 12 bases between. The CDR3 spans 14 residues. Germline V gene sequence: CDR1 SNHLY, CDR2 FYNNEI. CDR3 sequence: CASSGGDLDEKLFF. CDR3 DNA: TGTGCCAGCAGTGGAGGGGATTTGGATGAAAAACTGTTTTTT.

This clonotype was recorded a few times. Relative to the germline gene, one junction end is altered; a read error may explain this. This chain uses TRBV12-3 or TRBV12-4 with TRBJ1-5; perhaps TRBD1 as D (6 bases). The CDR3 runs to 17 residues. As DNA, the CDR3 is TGTGCCACCAGTGCCAGCAGCTTAGGGGACATCAATCAGCCCCAGCATTTT. Its translation: CATSASSLGDINQPQHF.

This clonotype was picked up a small number of times. The rearrangement links TRBV11-2 to TRBJ2-1; no clear D. The V gene lost 4 bases and the J gene lost 2 bases, with 12 bases spanning the gap. The CDR3 loop spans 15 amino acids. The germline gives CDR1 SGHAT, CDR2 FQNNGV. CDR3 nucleotides: TGTGCCAGCAGCTCCGACGGGCCGGCCTACAATGAGCAGTTCTTC. It codes for CASSSDGPAYNEQFF.

This clonotype was observed many times. The rearrangement links TRBV6-1 to TRBJ2-5; 10 bases map to TRBD1. CDR1 is MNHNS, CDR2 SASEGT, per germline. The CDR3 sequence is 15 residues long. Trimming removed 4 bases from V and 5 bases from J; junction bases left unmatched: 7. This CDR3 reads CASSGQGQGSETQYF. The CDR3 DNA is TGTGCCAGCAGTGGCCAGGGACAGGGGAGCGAGACCCAGTACTTC.

This clonotype was seen a few times. The chain has TRBV12-3 or TRBV12-4 and TRBJ2-5; maybe TRBD1 (6 bases). This CDR3 contains 13 residues. The V end was cut by 3 bases, the J end by 5 bases, with 10 bases between. The CDR3 sequence: CASSLGAGETQYF. The CDR3 nucleotides read TGTGCCAGCAGTTTGGGGGCCGGGGAGACCCAGTACTTC.

The CDR3 region is CASSIRGEQYF. CDR3 nucleotide sequence: TGTGCCAGCAGTATTAGGGGCGAGCAGTACTTC. The chain joins TRBV7-2 to TRBJ2-7, with a possible D match to TRBD1 (5 bases). V lost 6 bases, J lost 6 bases, and 9 bases lay in between. The CDR3 totals 11 residues. Germline values: CDR1 SGHTA, CDR2 FQGNSA.

Details on this clonotype: One end of the junction fails to match germline, which may point to a read error. The V gene is TRBV10-3, the J gene TRBJ1-2; D gene ambiguous. The germline V gene has CDR1 ENHRY and CDR2 SYGVKD. The CDR3 covers 14 residues. CDR3 region: CASSFRQEANGYTF. CDR3 nucleotide sequence: TGTGCCAGCAGTTTTCGGCAGGAGGCGAATGGCTACACCTTC.

This clonotype was detected only a few times. The V and J genes are TRBV19 and TRBJ2-3; 13 bases map to TRBD2. After removal of 9 bases from V and 5 bases from J, the junction contained 2 bases not matched to a gene. The V gene's germline CDR1 is LNHDA and CDR2 SQIVND (reference sequence). The CDR3 extends over 13 amino acids. Here the CDR3 reads CASTSGGEDTQYF. CDR3 nucleotides: TGTGCCAGCACTAGCGGGGGGGAAGATACGCAGTATTTT.

The chain carries TRBV19 and TRBJ1-1; no clear D gene. V lost 5 bases, J lost 1 base, and 11 bases lay in between. The CDR3 is 14 amino acids. From germline, CDR1 is LNHDA and CDR2 SQIVND (reference sequence). CDR3 protein: CASSPREGNTEAFF. The CDR3 bases are TGTGCCAGTAGTCCAAGGGAGGGGAACACTGAAGCTTTCTTT.

This clonotype was picked up a small number of times. The chain joins TRBV25-1 to TRBJ2-3; TRBD2 matches at 8 bases. The CDR3 has 15 amino acids. Germline V gene sequence: CDR1 MGHDK, CDR2 SYGVNS. After removal of 2 bases from V and 6 bases from J, the junction contained 7 bases not matched to a gene. The CDR3 here is CASSERDGGADTQYF. The CDR3 DNA reads as TGTGCCAGCAGTGAAAGGGACGGGGGGGCGGATACGCAGTATTTT.

For this clonotype: One end of the junction is discordant with germline, which a read error may explain. The V gene is TRBV5-1, the J gene TRBJ1-6; tentative D call: TRBD1 (6 bases). Germline V gene data show CDR1 as SGHRS and CDR2 as YFSETQ. CDR3 length: 14 residues. This CDR3 is CASGSGQPNSPPHF. The CDR3 DNA follows: TGCGCCAGCGGCTCCGGACAGCCTAATTCACCCCCCCACTTT.

The rearrangement uses TRBV27 and TRBJ1-1; D is possibly TRBD1 (5 bases). V was pared by 2 bases and J by 1 base, with 11 bases between. The CDR3 is 15 amino acids. Germline lookup yields CDR1 MNHEY and CDR2 SMNVEV (reference sequence). The DNA for the CDR3 is TGTGCCAGCAGTTTAGGGGGATGGGGGAACACTGAAGCTTTCTTT. It codes for CASSLGGWGNTEAFF.

As concerns this clonotype: Relative to the germline gene, one junction end is altered; a read error may explain this. This chain uses TRBV10-2 with TRBJ1-1; 7 positions match TRBD1. Germline CDR1 and CDR2: WSHSY and SAAADI. CDR3 length equals 17 residues. The CDR3 DNA follows: TGTGCCAGCAGTGAGATAAAGAGGGGGCTGGTGAACACTGAAGCTTTCTTT. Translating it yields CASSEIKRGLVNTEAFF.